This paragraph reports one T cell receptor (beta chain). The sample comes from a study of blood T cell repertoires in COVID-19. Profiling relied on immunoSEQ multiplex PCR, and the TCRdb table lists in-frame clones only, not all of them. There are more than 65,000 clones in the sample; roughly 88% occur only once, and 20% to 25% lies in the top ten. Germline lookup yields CDR1 SNHLY and CDR2 FYNNEI. The CDR3 spans 13 residues. V lost 7 bases to trimming and J lost 4 bases, with 10 bases between them. This TCR was sampled from a woman aged 45-65 years with acute or convalescent COVID-19. The chain joins TRBV2 to TRBJ2-2; tentative D call: TRBD2 (5 bases). The sample was peripheral blood. CDR3 nucleotides: TGTGCCAGCACGACTACTCCCACCGGGGAGCTGTTTTTT. Translating it yields CASTTTPTGELFF.